This T cell receptor beta chain was observed in a study of patients and donors after allogeneic stem cell transplantation. TCRdb independently ran MiXCR on the RT-PCR reads; one entry per CDR3 protein. This table has about 960,000 distinct CDR3 sequences, about a sixth appearing once. The CDR3 consists of 14 residues. Germline V gene data show CDR1 as SGHDT and CDR2 as YYEEEE. Germline trimming cut 4 bases from V and 0 bases from J; bases unmatched to any gene: 4. Only a few counts were recorded for this clonotype. The receptor was derived from a human donor who was either an allogeneic HSCT recipient or a stem cell or donor lymphocyte infusion donor (not recorded which). It is not recorded whose cells these are; they may come from a transplant donor. This chain connects TRBV5-6 to TRBJ2-7; 7 bases are a match to TRBD1. Sequencing was performed on blood, either unsorted or a sorted T cell fraction (not recorded which). The CDR3 sequence: CASSGTGDSYEQYF. CDR3 sequence (DNA): TGTGCCAGCAGCGGAACAGGGGACTCCTACGAGCAGTACTTC.